The entry that follows covers one T cell receptor (beta chain) sequence. These data belong to a study of blood T cell repertoires in COVID-19. The wider study: The study drew acute and convalescent COVID-19 samples from the United States, Italy and Spain. PBMCs, B-cell-depleted T cells, or T cells were the source of the cDNA or gDNA that made up the material.

This CDR3 spans 16 amino acids. CDR1 is MNHEY, CDR2 SVGAGI, per germline. Trimming shortened V by 2 bases and J by 1 base, and 14 bases separated the two germline ends. Original handling: Estimation of nucleated cell counts was performed using reference gene primer amplification. Sequencing used immunoSEQ multiplex PCR; TCRdb keeps in-frame clones, though not all of them. V, J and clone size derive from that table, while D and trimming were established from the DNA sequence. Of 150,000 to 200,000 clones in the sample, around nine tenths were seen once. The receptor's source is a man between 18 and 29 years old with active or convalescent COVID-19. Specimen: peripheral blood. The chain couples TRBV6-5 to TRBJ1-1; maybe TRBD1 (5 bases). The CDR3 is CASSYLQAGGNTEAFF. In nucleotides, the CDR3 is TGTGCCAGCAGTTACCTACAAGCGGGGGGGAACACTGAAGCTTTCTTT.